This T cell receptor beta chain was identified in a study of vaccination and CD4 T cells after COVID-19. At the level of the study: Across the group, participants received two doses of either BNT162b2 or mRNA-1273 vaccine. The interval from dose two to post-vaccine sampling had a median of approximately 70 days, and it ranged from 14 to 241.

Treatment of the sample: approximately nine-day PBMC culture with coronavirus spike peptide pools or control peptides (ViraFEST assay). This CDR3 spans 14 amino acids. With 7 bases removed from V and 6 bases from J, the gap between germline ends came to 18 bases. Germline CDR1 is MNHEY and CDR2 is SVGEGT. The Oncomine TCR Beta short-read assay was applied to DNA of cultured CD4+ T cells. TCRdb reanalysed the PCR reads using MiXCR and keeps one entry per CDR3 protein. This table holds around 13,000 distinct CDR3 sequences, 50% to 75% found once. This clonotype is medium-sized (0.01 to 0.1%) within its sample. The antigen is not known.

This rearrangement joins TRBV6-2 or TRBV6-3 to TRBJ1-1; no reliable D call. Source: CD4+ T cells from blood, cultured in vitro, taken before SARS-CoV-2 vaccination. The source of this sequence is a human donor who had recovered from COVID-19. CDR3 amino acids: CASTERQNPPEAFF. The DNA for the CDR3 is TGTGCCAGCACCGAGAGGCAGAACCCCCCTGAAGCTTTCTTT.